This TCR beta chain comes out of a study of cytomegalovirus exposure and HLA in healthy donors. Data came from immunoSEQ multiplex PCR; TCRdb stores just in-frame clones and leaves some out. This sample yields about 110,000 clones, of which around 85% are seen a single time; more than 2.5% belongs to the top ten. The CDR3 extends over 15 amino acids. V shed 4 bases, J shed 6 bases, and the junction held 12 bases outside the gene matches. Per germline, CDR1 MNHNY and CDR2 SVGAGI (reference sequence). The source of this sequence is a woman aged 18-35 years in good health and CMV-seronegative. The sample was PBMCs. This sequence joins TRBV6-6 and TRBJ2-7; 7 bases agree with TRBD1. Here the CDR3 DNA reads TGTGCCAGCAGTTTTTCTCCGGGACAGATTTCCGAGCAGTACTTC. It yields the protein CASSFSPGQISEQYF.